This TCR beta chain derives from a study of blood T cell repertoires in COVID-19. Study information: PBMCs, B-cell-depleted T cells, or T cells were the source of the cDNA or gDNA that made up the material.

Clones were read by immunoSEQ multiplex PCR, and TCRdb kept only the in-frame ones, dropping some. This repertoire shows tens of thousands of clones, approximately 83% found once; its top ten account for about 2.9%. Deletions cut 1 base from V and 5 bases from J, with 15 bases between. The CDR3 covers 15 residues. In germline, CDR1 is SGHTS, CDR2 YDEGEE. Material for sequencing was peripheral blood. V usage is TRBV5-8 and J usage is TRBJ1-1; a possible D gene is TRBD1 (5 bases). The source is a man of 80 years or more with acute or convalescent COVID-19. The chain's CDR3 is CASSLITLGGTEAFF. As DNA, the CDR3 is TGTGCCAGCAGCTTGATCACCCTGGGGGGGACTGAAGCTTTCTTT.